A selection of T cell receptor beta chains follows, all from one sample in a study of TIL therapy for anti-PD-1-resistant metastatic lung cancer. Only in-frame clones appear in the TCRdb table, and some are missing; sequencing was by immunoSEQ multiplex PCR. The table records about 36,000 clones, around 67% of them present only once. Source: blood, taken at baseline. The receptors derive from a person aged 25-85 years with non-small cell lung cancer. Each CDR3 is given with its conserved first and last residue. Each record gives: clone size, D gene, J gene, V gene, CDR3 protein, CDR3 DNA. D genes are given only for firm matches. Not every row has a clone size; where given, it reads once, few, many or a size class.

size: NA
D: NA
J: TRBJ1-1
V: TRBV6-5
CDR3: CASTSLRGTEAFF
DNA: TGTGCCAGCACTAGTTTGAGGGGCACTGAAGCTTTCTTT

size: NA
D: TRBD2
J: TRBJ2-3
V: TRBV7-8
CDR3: CASNIAGGADTQYF
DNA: TGTGCCAGCAATATAGCGGGGGGCGCAGATACGCAGTATTTT

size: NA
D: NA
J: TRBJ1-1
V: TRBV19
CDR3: CASSIGQNTEAFF
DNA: TGTGCCAGTAGTATAGGGCAGAACACTGAAGCTTTCTTT

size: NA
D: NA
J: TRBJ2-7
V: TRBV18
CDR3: CASSRGGGGYEQYF
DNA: TGTGCCAGCTCACGCGGGGGCGGGGGATACGAGCAGTACTTC

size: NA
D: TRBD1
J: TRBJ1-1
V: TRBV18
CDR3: CASSPRTGGGTEAFF
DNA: TGTGCCAGCTCACCAAGGACAGGGGGGGGAACTGAAGCTTTCTTT

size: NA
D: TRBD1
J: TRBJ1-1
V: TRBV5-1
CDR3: CASRSYNHGQGLNTEAFF
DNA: TGCGCCAGCCGTTCATATAATCACGGACAGGGCTTGAACACTGAAGCTTTCTTT

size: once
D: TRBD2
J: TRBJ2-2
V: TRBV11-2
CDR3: CASSLVAGANTGELFF
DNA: TGTGCCAGCAGCTTAGTAGCGGGGGCGAACACCGGGGAGCTGTTTTTT

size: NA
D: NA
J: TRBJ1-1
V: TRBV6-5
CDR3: CASSYELGQGWTEAFF
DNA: TGTGCCAGCAGTTACGAGTTGGGGCAGGGGTGGACTGAAGCTTTCTTT

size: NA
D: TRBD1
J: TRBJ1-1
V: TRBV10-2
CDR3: CASSESRGGVKTFF
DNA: TGCGCCAGCAGTGAGTCGAGAGGGGGCGTTAAGACTTTCTTT

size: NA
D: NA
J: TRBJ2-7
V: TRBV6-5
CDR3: CASSWRDSYEQYF
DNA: TGTGCCAGCAGTTGGCGGGACTCCTACGAGCAGTACTTC

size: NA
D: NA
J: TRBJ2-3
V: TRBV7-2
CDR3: CASSLEASPYTDTQYF
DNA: TGTGCCAGCAGCTTAGAAGCCAGCCCTTACACAGATACGCAGTATTTT

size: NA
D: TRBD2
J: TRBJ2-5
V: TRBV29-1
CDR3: CSGGGLDWAETQYF
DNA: TGCAGCGGGGGCGGACTAGATTGGGCGGAGACCCAGTACTTC

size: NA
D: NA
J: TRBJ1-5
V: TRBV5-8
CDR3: CASSFVASPGPQHF
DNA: TGTGCCAGCAGCTTCGTGGCCAGTCCGGGGCCCCAGCATTTT

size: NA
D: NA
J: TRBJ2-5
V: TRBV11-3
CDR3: CASSLFPAPQETQYF
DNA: TGTGCCAGCAGCTTATTTCCTGCACCACAAGAGACCCAGTACTTC

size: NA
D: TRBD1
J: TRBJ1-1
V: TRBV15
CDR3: CATRGQGDTEAFF
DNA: TGTGCCACCAGGGGACAGGGGGACACTGAAGCTTTCTTT

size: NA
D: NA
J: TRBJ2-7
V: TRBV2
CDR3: CASSVSQSYEQYF
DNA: TGTGCCAGCAGTGTGAGTCAGAGCTACGAGCAGTACTTC

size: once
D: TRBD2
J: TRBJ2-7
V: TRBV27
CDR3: CASSLAGRTSGMSYEQYF
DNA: TGTGCCAGCAGTTTGGCAGGGAGGACTAGCGGGATGTCCTACGAGCAGTACTTC

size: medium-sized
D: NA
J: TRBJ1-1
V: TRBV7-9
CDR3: CASGRIEAFF
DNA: TGTGCCAGCGGGAGAATTGAAGCTTTCTTT

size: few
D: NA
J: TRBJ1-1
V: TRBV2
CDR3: CASSPPGRGDTEAFF
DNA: TGTGCCAGCTCTCCTCCGGGGAGGGGGGACACTGAAGCTTTCTTT

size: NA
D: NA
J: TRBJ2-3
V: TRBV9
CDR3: CASSVEHSTDTQYF
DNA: TGTGCCAGCAGCGTAGAGCACAGCACAGATACGCAGTATTTT

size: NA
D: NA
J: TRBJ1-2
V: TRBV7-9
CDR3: CASSSGQLVNYGYTF
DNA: TGTGCCAGCAGCTCTGGACAGCTCGTTAACTATGGCTACACCTTC

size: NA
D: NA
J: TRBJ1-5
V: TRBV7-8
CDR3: CASSLKVGTNQPQHF
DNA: TGTGCCAGCAGCTTAAAAGTCGGAACCAATCAGCCCCAGCATTTT

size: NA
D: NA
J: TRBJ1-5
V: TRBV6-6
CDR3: CASSGERPRSNQPQHF
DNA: TGTGCCAGCAGTGGAGAAAGGCCTAGGAGCAATCAGCCCCAGCATTTT

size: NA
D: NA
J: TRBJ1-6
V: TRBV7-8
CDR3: CASSLGRPLYPLHF
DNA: TGTGCCAGCAGCTTAGGACGGCCCCTATATCCCCTCCACTTT

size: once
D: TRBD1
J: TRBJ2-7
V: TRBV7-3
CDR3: CASSLRQGTEQYF
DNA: TGTGCCAGCAGCTTAAGACAGGGGACCGAGCAGTACTTC

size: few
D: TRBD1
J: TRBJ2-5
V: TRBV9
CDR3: CASSVGVGTGPETQYF
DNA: TGTGCCAGCAGCGTAGGAGTGGGGACAGGGCCAGAGACCCAGTACTTC

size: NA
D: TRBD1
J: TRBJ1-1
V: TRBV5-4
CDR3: CASSRDRGTEAFF
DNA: TGTGCCAGCAGCCGGGACAGGGGCACTGAAGCTTTCTTT

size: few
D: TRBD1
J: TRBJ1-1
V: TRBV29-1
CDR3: CSAGTGGTMNTEAFF
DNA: TGCAGCGCTGGGACAGGGGGCACCATGAACACTGAAGCTTTCTTT

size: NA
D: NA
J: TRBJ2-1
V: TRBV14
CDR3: CASSILPHNEQFF
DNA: TGTGCCAGCAGCATCCTCCCCCACAATGAGCAGTTCTTC

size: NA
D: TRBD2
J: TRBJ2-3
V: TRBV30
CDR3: CAWRRGTGTTSGRGLNTQYF
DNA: TGTGCCTGGAGACGAGGAACCGGAACTACTAGCGGGAGAGGGTTAAATACGCAGTATTTT

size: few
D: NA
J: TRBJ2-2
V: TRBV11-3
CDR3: CASSAATGTGELFF
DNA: TGTGCCAGCAGCGCCGCGACTGGCACCGGGGAGCTGTTTTTT

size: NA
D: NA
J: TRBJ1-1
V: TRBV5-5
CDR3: CASSFGTEAFF
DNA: TGTGCCAGCAGCTTTGGCACTGAAGCTTTCTTT

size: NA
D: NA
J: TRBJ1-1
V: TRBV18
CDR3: CASSLAGWKDTEAFF
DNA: TGTGCCAGCTCACTCGCGGGTTGGAAAGACACTGAAGCTTTCTTT

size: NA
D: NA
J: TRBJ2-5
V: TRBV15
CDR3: CATSRDLGVQETQYF
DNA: TGTGCCACCAGCAGAGATTTGGGGGTTCAAGAGACCCAGTACTTC

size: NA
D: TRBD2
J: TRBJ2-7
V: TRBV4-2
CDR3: CASSPEARVTREGEQYF
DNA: TGTGCCAGCAGTCCCGAAGCCAGAGTGACCAGGGAGGGCGAGCAGTACTTC

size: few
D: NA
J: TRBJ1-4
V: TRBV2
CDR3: CASSEGRTNEKLFF
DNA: TGTGCCAGCAGTGAGGGCCGAACTAATGAAAAACTGTTTTTT

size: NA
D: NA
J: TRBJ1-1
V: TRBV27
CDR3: CATQPRDRTEAFF
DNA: TGTGCCACCCAGCCCCGGGACCGCACTGAAGCTTTCTTT

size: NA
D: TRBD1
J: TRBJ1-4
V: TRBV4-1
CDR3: CASSQGWTGYEKLFF
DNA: TGCGCCAGCAGCCAAGGATGGACAGGGTATGAAAAACTGTTTTTT

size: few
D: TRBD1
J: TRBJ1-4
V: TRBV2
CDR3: CASNPFRGLAEKLFF
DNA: TGTGCCAGCAATCCGTTCAGGGGGCTGGCTGAAAAACTGTTTTTT

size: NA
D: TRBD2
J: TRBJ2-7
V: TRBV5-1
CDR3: CASSLGAGPGNEQYF
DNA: TGCGCCAGCAGCTTAGGAGCGGGACCCGGGAACGAGCAGTACTTC

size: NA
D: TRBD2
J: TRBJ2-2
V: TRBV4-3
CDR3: CASSRALAGGQFDGELFF
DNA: TGCGCCAGCAGCCGAGCCCTAGCGGGGGGGCAGTTTGACGGGGAGCTGTTTTTT

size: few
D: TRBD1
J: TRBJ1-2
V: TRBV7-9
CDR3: CASSLSVGGVYGYTF
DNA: TGTGCCAGCAGCTTAAGCGTAGGGGGCGTCTATGGCTACACCTTC

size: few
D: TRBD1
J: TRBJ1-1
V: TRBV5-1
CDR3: CASFGTGNTEAFF
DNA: TGCGCCAGCTTCGGGACAGGGAACACTGAAGCTTTCTTT

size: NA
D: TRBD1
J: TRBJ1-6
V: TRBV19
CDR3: CASRTGGDSPLHF
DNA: TGTGCCAGTAGGACAGGGGGAGATTCACCCCTCCACTTT

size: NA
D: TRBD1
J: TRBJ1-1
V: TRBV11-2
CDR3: CASSYKDRVFTEAFF
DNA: TGTGCCAGCAGTTACAAGGACAGGGTGTTCACTGAAGCTTTCTTT

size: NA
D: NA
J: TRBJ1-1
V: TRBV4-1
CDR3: CASSQVREGEAFF
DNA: TGCGCCAGCAGCCAAGTAAGAGAGGGTGAAGCTTTCTTT

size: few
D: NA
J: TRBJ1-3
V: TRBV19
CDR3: CASSPSSSGNTIYF
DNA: TGTGCCAGTAGTCCGTCCAGCTCTGGAAACACCATATATTTT

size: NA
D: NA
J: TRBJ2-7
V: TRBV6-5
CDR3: CASAGEGYEQYF
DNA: TGTGCCAGCGCAGGGGAGGGCTACGAGCAGTACTTC

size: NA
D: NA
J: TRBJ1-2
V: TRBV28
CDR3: CASSLSDLLSNTF
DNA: TGTGCCAGCAGTCTCTCAGACCTCCTGTCAAACACCTTC

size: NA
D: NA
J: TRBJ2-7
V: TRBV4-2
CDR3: CASSQDGTPGPNYEQYF
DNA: TGTGCCAGCAGCCAAGATGGAACCCCGGGACCCAACTACGAGCAGTACTTC